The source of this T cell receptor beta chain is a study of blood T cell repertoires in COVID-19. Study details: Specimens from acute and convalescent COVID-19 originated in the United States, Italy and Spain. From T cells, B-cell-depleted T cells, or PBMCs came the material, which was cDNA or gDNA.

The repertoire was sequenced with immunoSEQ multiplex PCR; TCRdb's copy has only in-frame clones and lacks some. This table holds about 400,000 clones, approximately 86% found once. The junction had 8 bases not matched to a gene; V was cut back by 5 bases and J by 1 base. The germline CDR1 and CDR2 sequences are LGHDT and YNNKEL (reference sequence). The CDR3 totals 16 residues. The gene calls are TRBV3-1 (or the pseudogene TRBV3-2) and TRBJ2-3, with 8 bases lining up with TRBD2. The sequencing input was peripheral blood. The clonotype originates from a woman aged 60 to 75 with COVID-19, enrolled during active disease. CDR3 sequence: CASSSRGGLGTDTQYF. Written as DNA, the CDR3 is TGTGCCAGCAGCTCTCGGGGGGGCCTAGGCACAGATACGCAGTATTTT.